Detailed here is one T cell receptor beta chain. The data were taken from a study of blood T cell repertoires in COVID-19. Original handling: It was from reference gene primer amplification that nucleated cell counts were estimated. TCRdb's table, derived via immunoSEQ multiplex PCR, lists solely in-frame clones and lacks some. V, J and clone size were drawn from that table, and D and trimming were deduced from the DNA. Of 180,000 or so clones in the sample, 87% were seen once. Germline V CDR1 and CDR2: MNHEY, SMNVEV (reference sequence). This CDR3 is 11 amino acids long. Trimming pared 7 bases from V and 10 bases from J, leaving 11 bases between.

The sample consisted of peripheral blood. This receptor was taken from a woman in her 50s with acute or convalescent COVID-19. This chain uses TRBV27 with TRBJ1-5, with D unclear. The CDR3 loop is CASTASGPQHF. CDR3 coding DNA: TGTGCCAGCACCGCGAGCGGTCCCCAGCATTTT.